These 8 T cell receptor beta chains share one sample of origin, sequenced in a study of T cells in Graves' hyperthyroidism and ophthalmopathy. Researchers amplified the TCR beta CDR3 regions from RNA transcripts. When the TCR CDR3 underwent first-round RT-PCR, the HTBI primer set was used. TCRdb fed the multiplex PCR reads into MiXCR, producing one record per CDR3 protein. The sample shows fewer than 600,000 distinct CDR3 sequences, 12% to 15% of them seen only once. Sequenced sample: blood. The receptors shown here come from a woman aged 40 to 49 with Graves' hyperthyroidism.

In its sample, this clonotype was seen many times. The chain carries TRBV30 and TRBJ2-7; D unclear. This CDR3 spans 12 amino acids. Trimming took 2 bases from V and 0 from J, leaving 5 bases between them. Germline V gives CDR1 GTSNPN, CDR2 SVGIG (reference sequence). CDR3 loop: CAWSSYSYEQYF. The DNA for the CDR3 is TGTGCCTGGAGTTCCTACTCCTACGAGCAGTACTTC.

The CDR3 region is CASSVMGQSSYEQYF. The CDR3 DNA follows: TGCGCCAGCAGCGTTATGGGGCAGAGCTCCTACGAGCAGTACTTC. This sequence joins TRBV5-1 and TRBJ2-7; possibly TRBD1 for D (5 bases). Germline-derived CDR1 and CDR2 are SGHRS and YFSETQ. The CDR3 runs to 15 residues. Trimming left V 4 bases short and J 0 bases short, with 14 bases between.

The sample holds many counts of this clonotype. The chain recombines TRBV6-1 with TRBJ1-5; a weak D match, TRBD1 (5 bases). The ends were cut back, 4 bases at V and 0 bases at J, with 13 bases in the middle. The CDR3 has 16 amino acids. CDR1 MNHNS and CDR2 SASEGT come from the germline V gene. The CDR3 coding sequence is TGTGCCAGCAGTGGAGGACGGGGACGTAGCAATCAGCCCCAGCATTTT. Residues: CASSGGRGRSNQPQHF.

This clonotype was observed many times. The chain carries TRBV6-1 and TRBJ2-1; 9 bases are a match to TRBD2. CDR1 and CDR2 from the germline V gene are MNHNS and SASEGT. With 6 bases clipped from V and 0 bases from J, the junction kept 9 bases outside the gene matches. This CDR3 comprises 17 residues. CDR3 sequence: CASSINLAGSSYNEQFF. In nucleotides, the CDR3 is TGTGCCAGCAGCATAAACCTAGCGGGAAGCTCCTACAATGAGCAGTTCTTC.

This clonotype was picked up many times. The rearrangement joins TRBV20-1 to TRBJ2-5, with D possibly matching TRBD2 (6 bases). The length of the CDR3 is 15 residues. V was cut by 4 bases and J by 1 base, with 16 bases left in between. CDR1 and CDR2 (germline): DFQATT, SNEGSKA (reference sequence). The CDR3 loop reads CSANMPIAVQETQYF. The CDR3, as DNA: TGCAGTGCTAATATGCCAATAGCGGTCCAAGAGACCCAGTACTTC.

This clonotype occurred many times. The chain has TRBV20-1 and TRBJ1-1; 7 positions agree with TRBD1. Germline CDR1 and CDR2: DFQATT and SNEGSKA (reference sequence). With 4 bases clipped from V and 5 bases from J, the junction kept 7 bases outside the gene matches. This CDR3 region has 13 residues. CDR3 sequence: CSAIETGKTEAFF. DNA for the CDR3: TGCAGTGCTATTGAGACAGGGAAAACTGAAGCTTTCTTT.

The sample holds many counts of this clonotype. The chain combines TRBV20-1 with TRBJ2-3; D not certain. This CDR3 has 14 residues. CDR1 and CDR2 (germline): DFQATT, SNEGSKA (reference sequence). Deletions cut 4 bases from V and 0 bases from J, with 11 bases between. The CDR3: CSAILVGSTDTQYF. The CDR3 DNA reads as TGCAGTGCTATCCTAGTGGGGAGCACAGATACGCAGTATTTT.

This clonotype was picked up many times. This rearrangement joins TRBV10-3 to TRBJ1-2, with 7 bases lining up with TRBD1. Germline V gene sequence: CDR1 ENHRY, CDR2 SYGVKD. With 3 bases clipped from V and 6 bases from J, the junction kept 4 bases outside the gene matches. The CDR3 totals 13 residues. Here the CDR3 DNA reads TGTGCCATCAGTGATGGACAGGAGGATGGCTACACCTTC. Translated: CAISDGQEDGYTF.